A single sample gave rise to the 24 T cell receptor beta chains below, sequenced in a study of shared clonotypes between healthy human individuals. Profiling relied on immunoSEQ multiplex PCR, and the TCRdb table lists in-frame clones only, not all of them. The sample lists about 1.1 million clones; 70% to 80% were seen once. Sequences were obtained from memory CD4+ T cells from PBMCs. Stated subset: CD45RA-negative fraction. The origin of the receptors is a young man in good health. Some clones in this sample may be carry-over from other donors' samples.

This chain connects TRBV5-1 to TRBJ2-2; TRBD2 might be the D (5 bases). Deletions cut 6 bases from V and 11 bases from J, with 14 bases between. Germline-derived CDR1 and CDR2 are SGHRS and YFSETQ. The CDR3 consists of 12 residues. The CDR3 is CASMGEVGELFF. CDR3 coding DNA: TGCGCCAGCATGGGAGAGGTCGGAGAGCTGTTTTTT.

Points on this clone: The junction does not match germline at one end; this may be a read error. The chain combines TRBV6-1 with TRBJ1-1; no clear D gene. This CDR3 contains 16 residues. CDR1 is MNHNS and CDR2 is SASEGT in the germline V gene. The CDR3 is CASSEARTLKNAEAFF. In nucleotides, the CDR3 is TGTGCCAGCAGTGAAGCCCGAACCCTTAAGAACGCTGAAGCTTTCTTT.

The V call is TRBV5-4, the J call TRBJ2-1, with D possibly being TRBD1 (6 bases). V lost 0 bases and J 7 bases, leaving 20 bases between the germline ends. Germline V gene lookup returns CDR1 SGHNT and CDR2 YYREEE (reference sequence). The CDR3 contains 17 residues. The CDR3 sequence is CASSLGRGGWDINEQFF. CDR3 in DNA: TGTGCCAGCAGCTTGGGCCGAGGCGGCTGGGACATAAATGAGCAGTTCTTC.

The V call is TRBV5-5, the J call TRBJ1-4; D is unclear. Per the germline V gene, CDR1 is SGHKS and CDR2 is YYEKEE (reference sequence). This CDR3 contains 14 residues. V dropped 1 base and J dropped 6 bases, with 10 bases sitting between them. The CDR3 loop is CASSLHSAYEKLFF. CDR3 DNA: TGTGCCAGCAGCTTGCACTCGGCCTATGAAAAACTGTTTTTT.

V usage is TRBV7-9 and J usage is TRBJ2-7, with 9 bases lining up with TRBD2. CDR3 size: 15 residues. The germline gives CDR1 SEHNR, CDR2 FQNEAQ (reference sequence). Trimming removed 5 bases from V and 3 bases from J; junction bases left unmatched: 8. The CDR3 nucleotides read TGTGCCAGCAGCCTCACCAGGACTAGCGTCTACGAGCAGTACTTC. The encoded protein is CASSLTRTSVYEQYF. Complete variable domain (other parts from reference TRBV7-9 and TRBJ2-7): DTGVSQNPRHKITKRGQNVTFRCDPISEHNRLYWYRQTLGQGPEFLTYFQNEAQLEKSRLLSDRFSAERPKGSFSTLEIQRTEQGDSAMYLCASSLTRTSVYEQYFGPGTRLTVT.

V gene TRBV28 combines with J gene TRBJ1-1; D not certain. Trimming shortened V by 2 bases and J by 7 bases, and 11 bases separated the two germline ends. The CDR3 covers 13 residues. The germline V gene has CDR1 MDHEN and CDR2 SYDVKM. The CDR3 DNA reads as TGTGCCAGCAGTTTAGCGGGGTACAGTGAAGCTTTCTTT. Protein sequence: CASSLAGYSEAFF.

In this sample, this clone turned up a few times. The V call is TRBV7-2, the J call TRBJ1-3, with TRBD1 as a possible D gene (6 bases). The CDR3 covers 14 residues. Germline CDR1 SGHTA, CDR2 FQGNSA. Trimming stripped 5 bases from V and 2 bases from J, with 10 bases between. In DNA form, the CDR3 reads TGTGCCAGCAGCCAGGGGTACCCTGGAAACACCATATATTTT. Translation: CASSQGYPGNTIYF.

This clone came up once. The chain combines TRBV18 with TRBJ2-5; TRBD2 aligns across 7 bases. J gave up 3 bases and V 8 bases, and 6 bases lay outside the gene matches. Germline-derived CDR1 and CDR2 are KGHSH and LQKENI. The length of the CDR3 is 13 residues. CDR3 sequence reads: CASKDSGKETQYF. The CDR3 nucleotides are TGTGCCAGCAAAGACAGCGGGAAAGAGACCCAGTACTTC.

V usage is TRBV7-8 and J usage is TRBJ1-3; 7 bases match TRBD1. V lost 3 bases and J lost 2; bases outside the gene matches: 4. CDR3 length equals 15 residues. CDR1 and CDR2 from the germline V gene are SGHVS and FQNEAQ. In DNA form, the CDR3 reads TGTGCCAGCAGCTTCGACAGGGTGGCTGGAAACACCATATATTTT. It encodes CASSFDRVAGNTIYF. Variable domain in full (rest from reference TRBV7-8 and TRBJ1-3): GAGVSQSPRYKVAKRGQDVALRCDPISGHVSLFWYQQALGQGPEFLTYFQNEAQLDKSGLPSDRFFAERPEGSVSTLKIQRTQQEDSAVYLCASSFDRVAGNTIYFGEGSWLTVV.

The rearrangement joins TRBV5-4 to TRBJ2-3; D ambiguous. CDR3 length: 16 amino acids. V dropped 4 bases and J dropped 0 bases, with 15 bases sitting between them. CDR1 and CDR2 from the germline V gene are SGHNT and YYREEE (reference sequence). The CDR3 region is CASSPRLSTSTDTQYF. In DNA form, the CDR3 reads TGTGCCAGCAGCCCCAGGCTAAGTACTAGCACAGATACGCAGTATTTT.

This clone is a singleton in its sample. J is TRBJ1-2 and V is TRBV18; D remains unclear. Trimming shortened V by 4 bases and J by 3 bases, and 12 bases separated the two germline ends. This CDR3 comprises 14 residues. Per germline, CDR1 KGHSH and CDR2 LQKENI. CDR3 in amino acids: CASSLDDGYYGYTF. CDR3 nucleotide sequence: TGTGCCAGCTCACTAGATGACGGATACTATGGCTACACCTTC.

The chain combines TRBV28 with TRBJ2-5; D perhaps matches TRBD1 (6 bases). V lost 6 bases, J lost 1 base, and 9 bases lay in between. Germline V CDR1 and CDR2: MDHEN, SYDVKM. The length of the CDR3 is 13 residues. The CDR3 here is CASRLTGQETQYF. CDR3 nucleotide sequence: TGTGCCAGCAGGTTGACAGGCCAAGAGACCCAGTACTTC. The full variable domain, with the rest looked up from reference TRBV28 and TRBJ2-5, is DVKVTQSSRYLVKRTGEKVFLECVQDMDHENMFWYRQDPGLGLRLIYFSYDVKMKEKGDIPEGYSVSREKKERFSLILESASTNQTSMYLCASRLTGQETQYFGPGTRLLVL.

For the CDR3, the DNA is TGTGCCAGCAGCCGAGTTCTAAGCCCACAGGGACCCCTCTATGGCTACACCTTC. Encoded protein: CASSRVLSPQGPLYGYTF. J is TRBJ1-2 and V is TRBV4-2; a weak D match, TRBD1 (6 bases). CDR1 LGHNA and CDR2 YNFKEQ come from the germline V gene. Trimming took 4 bases from V and 4 from J, leaving 25 bases between them. This CDR3 region has 18 residues.

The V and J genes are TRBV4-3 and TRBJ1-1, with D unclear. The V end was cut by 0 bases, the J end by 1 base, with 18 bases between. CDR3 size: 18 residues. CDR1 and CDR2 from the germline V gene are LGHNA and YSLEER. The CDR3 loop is CASSQDRESRVRNTEAFF. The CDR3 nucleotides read TGCGCCAGCAGCCAAGATCGAGAGTCCCGGGTTCGGAACACTGAAGCTTTCTTT.

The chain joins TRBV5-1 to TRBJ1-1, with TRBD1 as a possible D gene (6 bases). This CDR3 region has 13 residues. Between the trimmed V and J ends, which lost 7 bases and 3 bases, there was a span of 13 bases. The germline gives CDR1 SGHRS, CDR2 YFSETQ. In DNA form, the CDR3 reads TGCGCCAGCCTGGGGAGGGGGGACACTGAAGCTTTCTTT. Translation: CASLGRGDTEAFF.

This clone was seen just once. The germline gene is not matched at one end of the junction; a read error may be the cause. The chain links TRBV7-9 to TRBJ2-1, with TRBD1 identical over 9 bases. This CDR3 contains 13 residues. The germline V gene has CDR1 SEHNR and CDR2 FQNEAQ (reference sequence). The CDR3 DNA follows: TGTGCCAGCAGCTTAGCGGGACAGGGAGTCAGGGTCTTC. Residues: CASSLAGQGVRVF.

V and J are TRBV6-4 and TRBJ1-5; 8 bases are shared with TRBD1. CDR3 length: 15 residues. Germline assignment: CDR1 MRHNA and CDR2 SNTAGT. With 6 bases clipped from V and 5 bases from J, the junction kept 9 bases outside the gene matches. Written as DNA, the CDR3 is TGTGCCAGCAGAGGGACAGGCCACTGGGATCAGCCCCAGCATTTT. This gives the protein CASRGTGHWDQPQHF.

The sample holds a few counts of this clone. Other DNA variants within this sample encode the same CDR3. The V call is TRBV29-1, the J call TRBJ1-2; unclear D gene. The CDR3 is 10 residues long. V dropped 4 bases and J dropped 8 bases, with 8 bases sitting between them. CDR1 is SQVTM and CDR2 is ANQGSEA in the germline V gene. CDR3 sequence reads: CSVVRDGYTF. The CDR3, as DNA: TGCAGCGTTGTACGTGACGGCTACACCTTC.

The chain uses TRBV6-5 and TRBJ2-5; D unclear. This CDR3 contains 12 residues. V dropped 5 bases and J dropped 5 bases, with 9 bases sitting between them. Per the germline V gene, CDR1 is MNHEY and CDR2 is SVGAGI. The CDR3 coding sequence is TGTGCCAGCAGTCCTATAGGGGAGACCCAGTACTTC. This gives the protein CASSPIGETQYF.

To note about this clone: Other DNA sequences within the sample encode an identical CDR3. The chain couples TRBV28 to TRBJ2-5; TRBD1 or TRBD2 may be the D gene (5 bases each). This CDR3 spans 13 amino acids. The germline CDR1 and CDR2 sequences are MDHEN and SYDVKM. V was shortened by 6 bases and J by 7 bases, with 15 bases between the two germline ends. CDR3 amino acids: CASSLGGGGTQYF. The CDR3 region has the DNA TGTGCCAGCAGCCTTGGGGGTGGGGGGACCCAGTACTTC. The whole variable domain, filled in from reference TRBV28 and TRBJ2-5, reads DVKVTQSSRYLVKRTGEKVFLECVQDMDHENMFWYRQDPGLGLRLIYFSYDVKMKEKGDIPEGYSVSREKKERFSLILESASTNQTSMYLCASSLGGGGTQYFGPGTRLLVL.

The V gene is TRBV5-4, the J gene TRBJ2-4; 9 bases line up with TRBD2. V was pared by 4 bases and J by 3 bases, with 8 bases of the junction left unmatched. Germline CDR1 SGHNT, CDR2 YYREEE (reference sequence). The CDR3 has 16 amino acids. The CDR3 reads CASSPGTSRGKNIQYF. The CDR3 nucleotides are TGTGCCAGCAGCCCCGGGACTAGCCGAGGCAAAAACATTCAGTACTTC.

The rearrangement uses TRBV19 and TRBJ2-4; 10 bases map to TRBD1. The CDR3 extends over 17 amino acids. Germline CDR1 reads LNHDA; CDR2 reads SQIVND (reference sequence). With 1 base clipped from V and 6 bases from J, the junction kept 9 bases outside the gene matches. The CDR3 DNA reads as TGTGCCAGTAGTATAGTGTGGGAAGGGACAGGGGTAAACATTCAGTACTTC. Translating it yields CASSIVWEGTGVNIQYF.

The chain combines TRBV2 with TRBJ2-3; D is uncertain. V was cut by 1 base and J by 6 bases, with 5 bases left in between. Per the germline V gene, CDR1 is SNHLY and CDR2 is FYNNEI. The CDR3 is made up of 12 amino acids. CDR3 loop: CASSEGRDTQYF. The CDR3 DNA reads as TGTGCCAGCAGTGAAGGGCGGGATACGCAGTATTTT.

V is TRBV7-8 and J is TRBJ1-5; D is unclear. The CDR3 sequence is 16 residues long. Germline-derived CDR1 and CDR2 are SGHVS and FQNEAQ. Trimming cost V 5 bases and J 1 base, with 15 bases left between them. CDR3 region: CASSLTLALSNQPQHF. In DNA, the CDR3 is TGTGCCAGCAGCCTCACCCTAGCCCTGAGCAATCAGCCCCAGCATTTT. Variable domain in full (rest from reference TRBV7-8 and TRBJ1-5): GAGVSQSPRYKVAKRGQDVALRCDPISGHVSLFWYQQALGQGPEFLTYFQNEAQLDKSGLPSDRFFAERPEGSVSTLKIQRTQQEDSAVYLCASSLTLALSNQPQHFGDGTRLSIL.